Presented here are 21 T cell receptor beta chains from one specimen sequenced in a study of post-analysis software for immune sequencing data. Their antigens remain unidentified. Study-wide findings and caveats: TRBV5-6, TRBV5-1 and TRBV20-1 were among roughly five TRBV segments more frequent in patients than controls.

Carried by the TCR beta cDNA libraries were unique molecular identifiers. TCRdb re-derived calls from the PCR reads in MiXCR, one entry per CDR3 protein. Among around 190,000 distinct CDR3 sequences listed, 29% were seen once. The sequenced material came from blood. These receptor sequences come from a girl aged 2-17 years with multiple sclerosis.

There are a few counts of this clonotype. The chain joins TRBV12-3 or TRBV12-4 to TRBJ2-7; no definite D call. V lost 3 bases and J 7 bases, leaving 10 bases between the germline ends. The CDR3 is 12 amino acids. CDR3 residues: CASSLLRPEQYF. In DNA form, the CDR3 reads TGTGCCAGCAGTTTGCTTCGACCGGAGCAGTACTTC.

Only a few counts were recorded for this clonotype. This sequence joins TRBV4-1 and TRBJ1-6, with a tentative D call TRBD1 (6 bases). This CDR3 has 16 amino acids. Trimming took 0 bases from V and 10 from J, leaving 16 bases between them. Germline V lookup: CDR1 MGHRA, CDR2 YSYEKL. In DNA form, the CDR3 reads TGCGCCAGCAGCCAAGATAGCGGGGGGCCAGGGTCACCCCTCCACTTT. Amino acid sequence: CASSQDSGGPGSPLHF.

This clonotype was counted between two and nine times. V gene TRBV4-1 combines with J gene TRBJ2-7; tentative D call: TRBD1 (6 bases). The V gene lost 0 bases and the J gene lost 0 bases, with 12 bases spanning the gap. Germline CDR1 and CDR2: MGHRA and YSYEKL. CDR3 size: 16 residues. Here the CDR3 DNA reads TGCGCCAGCAGCCAAGATCCGGCAGGGGCCTCCTACGAGCAGTACTTC. Translated, it gives CASSQDPAGASYEQYF.

This clonotype was detected many times. This chain joins TRBV29-1 and TRBJ1-2; D gene ambiguous. The V gene's germline CDR1 is SQVTM and CDR2 ANQGSEA. V shed 6 bases and J shed 5 bases, with 22 bases lying between them. The CDR3 is 15 amino acids. The CDR3 spells CSVEGRRGLGYGYTF. The CDR3 region has the DNA TGCAGCGTGGAGGGTCGGCGTGGGTTAGGGTATGGCTACACCTTC.

V and J are TRBV4-1 and TRBJ1-4; D gene uncertain. Trimming took off 6 bases at V and 8 bases at J, with 13 bases between the two ends. Germline V gives CDR1 MGHRA, CDR2 YSYEKL. This CDR3 contains 13 residues. CDR3 sequence: CASRKEGTEKLFF. The CDR3 DNA sequence: TGCGCCAGCAGGAAGGAGGGCACGGAAAAACTGTTTTTT.

The rearrangement uses TRBV2 and TRBJ1-5; D is unresolved. This CDR3 is 16 amino acids long. V was pared by 2 bases and J by 3 bases, with 14 bases between. The germline CDR1 and CDR2 sequences are SNHLY and FYNNEI. The CDR3 spells CASSEIGGKANQPQHF. The CDR3 coding sequence is TGTGCCAGCAGTGAAATCGGAGGAAAGGCCAATCAGCCCCAGCATTTT.

The chain links TRBV3-1 to TRBJ1-6; TRBD1 might be the D (5 bases). Germline CDR1 reads LGHDT; CDR2 reads YNNKEL (reference sequence). Deletions cut 6 bases from V and 9 bases from J, with 12 bases between. The CDR3 has 13 residues. The CDR3, as DNA: TGTGCCAGCAGACGGGGGTTAGGTTCACCCCTCCACTTT. Residues: CASRRGLGSPLHF.

The V gene is TRBV6-1, the J gene TRBJ1-1; no clear D gene. With 3 bases removed from V and 10 bases from J, the gap between germline ends came to 9 bases. CDR1 is MNHNS, CDR2 SASEGT, per germline. This CDR3 has 11 residues. DNA for the CDR3: TGTGCCAGCAGTGAGGGTCTCGGAGCTTTCTTT. The encoded protein is CASSEGLGAFF.

This clonotype was recorded at least ten times. The J gene is TRBJ2-7, the V gene TRBV5-1; weak D call: TRBD1 (6 bases). The CDR3 has 14 amino acids. V was shortened by 0 bases and J by 0 bases, with 7 bases between the two germline ends. CDR1 SGHRS and CDR2 YFSETQ come from the germline V gene. CDR3 residues: CASSLGQASYEQYF. In nucleotides, the CDR3 is TGCGCCAGCAGCTTGGGACAGGCCTCCTACGAGCAGTACTTC.

Note on this clonotype: A much larger clonotype is one base distant, so this may be a read error. The chain has TRBV9 and TRBJ2-1; tentatively, D is TRBD2 (7 bases). The J call may be incorrect, as the DNA end agrees better with TRBJ2-7. The germline CDR1 and CDR2 sequences are SGDLS and YYNGEE. This CDR3 contains 16 residues. The CDR3 sequence: CASSVEGGTLYNEQYF. CDR3 bases: TGTGCCAGCAGCGTAGAGGGGGGGACGCTCTACAATGAGCAGTACTTC.

This clonotype was detected a few times. The chain combines TRBV7-2 with TRBJ1-1; D is perhaps TRBD1 (6 bases). The CDR3 is 18 residues long. Per germline, CDR1 SGHTA and CDR2 FQGNSA. Trimming removed 0 bases at V and 4 bases at J, with 21 bases between. CDR3 coding DNA: TGTGCCAGCAGCTTAGCGATGGCAGGGGCGGATTTCGGCACTGAAGCTTTCTTT. As protein: CASSLAMAGADFGTEAFF. Full variable domain (outside the CDR3, taken from reference TRBV7-2 and TRBJ1-1): GAGVSQSPSNKVTEKGKDVELRCDPISGHTALYWYRQSLGQGLEFLIYFQGNSAPDKSGLPSDRFSAERTGGSVSTLTIQRTQQEDSAVYLCASSLAMAGADFGTEAFFGQGTRLTVV.

The chain couples TRBV12-3 or TRBV12-4 to TRBJ1-3; 7 nucleotides match TRBD1. The CDR3 sequence is 14 residues long. V shed 5 bases and J 5 bases; nucleotides not matched to a gene: 6. CDR3 amino acids: CASSPGDSRNTIYF. CDR3 nucleotides: TGTGCCAGCAGTCCGGGGGACAGCAGAAACACCATATATTTT.

This clonotype was detected ten times or more. The chain uses TRBV20-1 and TRBJ1-2; no clear D. Per germline, CDR1 DFQATT and CDR2 SNEGSKA (reference sequence). The CDR3 length is 12 residues. Between the trimmed V and J ends, which lost 0 bases and 4 bases, there was a span of 6 bases. DNA for the CDR3: TGCAGTGCTAGAGATCAAGGCTATGGCTACACCTTC. Its protein is CSARDQGYGYTF.

The V gene is TRBV4-1, the J gene TRBJ1-1; no clear D gene. The CDR3 consists of 15 residues. Germline CDR1 is MGHRA and CDR2 is YSYEKL. Trimming shortened V by 3 bases and J by 5 bases, and 16 bases separated the two germline ends. CDR3 DNA: TGCGCCAGCAGCCAGAGGGTCACGGCAATAACTGAAGCTTTCTTT. Translated, it gives CASSQRVTAITEAFF.

This clonotype was seen more than once but under ten times. The V gene is TRBV29-1, the J gene TRBJ1-1; 9 nucleotides line up with TRBD1. The ends lost 7 bases at V and 6 bases at J; junction bases unmatched: 12. The germline V gene has CDR1 SQVTM and CDR2 ANQGSEA. The CDR3 has 14 amino acids. The CDR3: CSATSAGTGSEAFF. CDR3 nucleotide sequence: TGCAGCGCCACTAGCGCCGGGACAGGGTCTGAAGCTTTCTTT.

Remarks on this clonotype: This may be a read error: a much more frequent sequence differs by one nucleotide. The chain links TRBV29-1 to TRBJ2-1, with D perhaps TRBD2 (6 bases). The germline gives CDR1 SQVTM, CDR2 ANQGSEA. The CDR3 consists of 11 residues. Trimming shortened V by 7 bases and J by 15 bases, and 19 bases separated the two germline ends. CDR3 sequence: CSAVWGEVWFF. In DNA, the CDR3 is TGCAGCGCCGTATGGGGGGAGGTTTGGTTCTTC.

Concerning this clonotype itself: This may be a read error: a much more frequent sequence differs by one nucleotide. V gene TRBV20-1 combines with J gene TRBJ2-7; maybe TRBD2 (6 bases). The CDR3 has 11 amino acids. Germline V gene sequence: CDR1 DFQATT, CDR2 SNEGSKA (reference sequence). V dropped 3 bases and J dropped 7 bases, with 10 bases sitting between them. This CDR3 reads CSASGGNEQYF. The DNA for the CDR3 is TGCAGTGCTAGCGGGGGTAATGAGCAGTACTTC.

There are many counts of this clonotype. The genes are TRBV29-1 and TRBJ2-5, with TRBD1 as a possible D gene (6 bases). This CDR3 contains 14 residues. CDR1 SQVTM and CDR2 ANQGSEA come from the germline V gene. V lost 6 bases and J 5 bases, leaving 19 bases between the germline ends. The CDR3 nucleotides read TGCAGCGTGGACCTATACAGGGATTCGGAGACCCAGTACTTC. It codes for CSVDLYRDSETQYF.

The chain couples TRBV7-2 to TRBJ1-2; TRBD1 is a possible D gene (6 bases). Germline V gene data show CDR1 as SGHTA and CDR2 as FQGNSA. Trimming shortened V by 1 base and J by 2 bases, and 8 bases separated the two germline ends. The CDR3 runs 14 residues. CDR3 in amino acids: CASSLVQGNYGYTF. CDR3 nucleotide sequence: TGTGCCAGCAGCTTAGTCCAGGGGAACTATGGCTACACCTTC.

This chain joins TRBV7-9 and TRBJ2-6; 8 bases match TRBD2. The V and J ends lost 5 bases and 0 bases, in that order; junction bases with no gene match: 12. Germline V gene sequence: CDR1 SEHNR, CDR2 FQNEAQ (reference sequence). The CDR3 sequence is 19 residues long. The CDR3 sequence is CASSPPSAGAYSGANVLTF. For the CDR3, the DNA is TGTGCCAGCAGCCCCCCATCAGCGGGAGCTTACTCTGGGGCCAACGTCCTGACTTTC.

This chain links TRBV28 with TRBJ2-2; 7 positions match TRBD1. The ends lost 1 base at V and 2 bases at J; junction bases unmatched: 4. The CDR3 runs to 16 residues. The germline V gene encodes CDR1 MDHEN and CDR2 SYDVKM. Written as DNA, the CDR3 is TGTGCCAGCAGTTTATCGGGACAGATTAACACCGGGGAGCTGTTTTTT. Translated: CASSLSGQINTGELFF.